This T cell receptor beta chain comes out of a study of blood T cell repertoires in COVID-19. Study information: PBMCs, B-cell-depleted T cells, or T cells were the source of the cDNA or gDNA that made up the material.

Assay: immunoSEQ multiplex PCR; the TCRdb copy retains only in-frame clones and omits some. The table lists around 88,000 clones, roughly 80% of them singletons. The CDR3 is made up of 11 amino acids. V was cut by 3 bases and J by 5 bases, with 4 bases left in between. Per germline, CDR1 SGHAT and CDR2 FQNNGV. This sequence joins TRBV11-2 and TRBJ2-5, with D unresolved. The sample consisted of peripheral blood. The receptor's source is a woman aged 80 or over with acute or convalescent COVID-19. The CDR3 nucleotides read TGTGCCAGCAGCTTCGGGGAGACCCAGTACTTC. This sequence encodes CASSFGETQYF.